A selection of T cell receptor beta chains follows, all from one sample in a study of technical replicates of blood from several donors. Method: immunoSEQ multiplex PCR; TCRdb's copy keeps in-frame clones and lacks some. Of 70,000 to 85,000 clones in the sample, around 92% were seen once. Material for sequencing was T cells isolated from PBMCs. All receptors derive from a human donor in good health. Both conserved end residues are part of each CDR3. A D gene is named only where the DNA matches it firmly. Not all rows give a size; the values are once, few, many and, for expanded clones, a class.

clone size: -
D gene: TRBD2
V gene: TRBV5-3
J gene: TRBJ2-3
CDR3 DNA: TGTGCCAGAAGCTGGGGACTAGCGGGGTCTACAGATACGCAGTATTTT
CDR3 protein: CARSWGLAGSTDTQYF

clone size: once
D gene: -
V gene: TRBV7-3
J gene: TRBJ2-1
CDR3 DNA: TGTGCCAGCAGCACCTACAATAGCGATGAGCAGTTCTTC
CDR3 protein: CASSTYNSDEQFF

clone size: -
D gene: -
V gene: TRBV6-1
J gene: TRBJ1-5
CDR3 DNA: TGTGCCATCGGCCGGAGTTATAGCAATCAGCCCCAGCATTTT
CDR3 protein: CAIGRSYSNQPQHF

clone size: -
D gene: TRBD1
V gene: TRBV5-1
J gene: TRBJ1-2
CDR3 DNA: TGCGCCAGCAGCTTGGGACAGGGTCGGGACTATGGCTACACCTTC
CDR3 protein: CASSLGQGRDYGYTF

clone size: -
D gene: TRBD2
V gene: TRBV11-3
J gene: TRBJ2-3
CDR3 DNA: TGTGCCAGCAGCTCAGGGACTAGCGGGAGTGCAGATACGCAGTATTTT
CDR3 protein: CASSSGTSGSADTQYF

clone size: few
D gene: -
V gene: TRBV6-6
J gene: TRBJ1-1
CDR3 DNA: TGTGCCAGCAGCCGGAACACTGAAGCTTTCTTT
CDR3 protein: CASSRNTEAFF

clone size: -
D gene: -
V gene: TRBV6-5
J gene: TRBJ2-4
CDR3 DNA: TGTGCCAGCAGTCAGCTAGTAGCCAAAAACATTCAGTACTTC
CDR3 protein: CASSQLVAKNIQYF

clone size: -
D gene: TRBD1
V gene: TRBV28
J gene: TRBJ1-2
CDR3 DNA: TGTGCCAGCAGATCACCAGACAGGGGGCTTTGGTACACCTTC
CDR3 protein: CASRSPDRGLWYTF

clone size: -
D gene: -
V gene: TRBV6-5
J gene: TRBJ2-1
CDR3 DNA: TGTGCCAGCAGTGACACCTACAATGAGCAGTTCTTC
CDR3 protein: CASSDTYNEQFF

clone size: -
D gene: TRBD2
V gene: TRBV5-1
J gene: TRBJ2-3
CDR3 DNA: TGCGCCAGCAGCTCATCTAGCGGGGGGCGTATTGGCACAGATACGCAGTATTTT
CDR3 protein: CASSSSSGGRIGTDTQYF

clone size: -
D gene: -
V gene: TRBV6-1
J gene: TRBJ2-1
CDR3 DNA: TGTGCCAGCAGTGAAACCCTAGTGTACAATGAGCAGTTCTTC
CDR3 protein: CASSETLVYNEQFF

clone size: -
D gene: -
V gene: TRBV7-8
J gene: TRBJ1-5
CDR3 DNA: TGTGCCAGCAGCTTATCCGGGAATCAGCCCCAGCATTTT
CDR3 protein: CASSLSGNQPQHF

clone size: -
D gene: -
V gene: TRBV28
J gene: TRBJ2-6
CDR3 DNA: TGTGCCAGCAGCCCTGCCCTCAGGGTAAAGGTTTACTCTGGGGCCAACGTCCTGACTTTC
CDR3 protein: CASSPALRVKVYSGANVLTF

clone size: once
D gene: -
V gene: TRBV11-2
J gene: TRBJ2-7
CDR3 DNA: TGTGCCAGCAGCTTACAGGACAGCAGCTACGAGCAGTACTTC
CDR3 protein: CASSLQDSSYEQYF

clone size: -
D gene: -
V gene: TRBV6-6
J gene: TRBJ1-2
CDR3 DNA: TGTGCCAGCAGCTCCCCTCTAGGCTACACCTTC
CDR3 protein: CASSSPLGYTF

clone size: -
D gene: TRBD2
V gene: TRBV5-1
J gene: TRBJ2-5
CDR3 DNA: TGCGCCAGCAGCTGGGGGACTAGCGGCTGGCAAGAGACCCAGTACTTC
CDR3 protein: CASSWGTSGWQETQYF

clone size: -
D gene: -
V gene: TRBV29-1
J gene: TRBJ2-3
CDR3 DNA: TGCAGCGGGGACTCGGGTGCCGGCGATACGCAGTATTTT
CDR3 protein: CSGDSGAGDTQYF

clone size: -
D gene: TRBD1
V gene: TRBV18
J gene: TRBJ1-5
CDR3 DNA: TGTGCCAGCTCTCCAGAGTCAGGGGGCGATCAGCCCCAGCATTTT
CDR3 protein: CASSPESGGDQPQHF

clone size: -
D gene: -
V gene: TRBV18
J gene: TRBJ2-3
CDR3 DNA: TGTGCCAGCTCACCAAGCGCAGATACGCAGTATTTT
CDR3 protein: CASSPSADTQYF

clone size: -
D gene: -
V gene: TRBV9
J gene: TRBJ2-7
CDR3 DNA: TGTGCCAGCAGCGTAGTAGACAGTTCCTACGAGCAGTACTTC
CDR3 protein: CASSVVDSSYEQYF

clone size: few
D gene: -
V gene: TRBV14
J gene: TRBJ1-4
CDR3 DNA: TGTGCCAGCAGCCAACTTAGACTTTCTAATGAAAAACTGTTTTTT
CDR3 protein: CASSQLRLSNEKLFF

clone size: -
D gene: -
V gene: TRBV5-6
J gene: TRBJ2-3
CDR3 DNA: TGTGCCAGCAGCTTGACGGCAGATACGCAGTATTTT
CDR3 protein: CASSLTADTQYF

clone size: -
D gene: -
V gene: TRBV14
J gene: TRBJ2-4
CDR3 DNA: TGTGCCAGCAGCCTAGTTGAGGGTAGGAGGAACATTCAGTACTTC
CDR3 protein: CASSLVEGRRNIQYF

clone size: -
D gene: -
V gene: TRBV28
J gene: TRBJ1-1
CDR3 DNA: TGTGCCAGCAGTTTGAATCCGGGACACCGAAGGAACACTGAAGCTTTCTTT
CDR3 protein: CASSLNPGHRRNTEAFF

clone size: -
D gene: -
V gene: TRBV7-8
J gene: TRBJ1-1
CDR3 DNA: TGTGCCAGCAGCTTAACAGGGCCCACTGAAGCTTTCTTT
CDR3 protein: CASSLTGPTEAFF

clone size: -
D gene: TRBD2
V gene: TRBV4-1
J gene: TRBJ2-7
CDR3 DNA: TGCGCCAGCAGCCAAAAGCTAGCGGTCTACGAGCAGTACTTC
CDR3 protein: CASSQKLAVYEQYF

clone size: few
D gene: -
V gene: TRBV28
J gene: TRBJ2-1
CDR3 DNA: TGTGCCAGCGTTTACGGGGATGAGCAGTTCTTC
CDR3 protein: CASVYGDEQFF

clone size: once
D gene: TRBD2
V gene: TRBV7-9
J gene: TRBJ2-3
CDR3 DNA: TGTGCCAGCAGCAGGACTAGCGGGGCAAGCACAGATACGCAGTATTTT
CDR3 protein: CASSRTSGASTDTQYF

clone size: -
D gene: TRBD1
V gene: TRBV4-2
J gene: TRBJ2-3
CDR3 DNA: TGTGCCAGCAGCCCCGGTAGGACAGGAGTCACAGATACGCAGTATTTT
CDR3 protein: CASSPGRTGVTDTQYF

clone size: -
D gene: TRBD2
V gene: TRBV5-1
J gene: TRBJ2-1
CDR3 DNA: TGCGCCAGCAGCCCCCCGACTAGCGGGAGGGGGTATGAGCAGTTCTTC
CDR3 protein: CASSPPTSGRGYEQFF

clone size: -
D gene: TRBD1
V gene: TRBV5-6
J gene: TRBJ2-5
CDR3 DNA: TGTGCCAGCAGGGACGGACAGGGACAAGAGACCCAGTACTTC
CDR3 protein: CASRDGQGQETQYF

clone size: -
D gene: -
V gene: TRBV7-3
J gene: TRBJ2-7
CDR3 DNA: TGTGCCAGCAGCTTAACGTCTAGCAACGAGCAGTACTTC
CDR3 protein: CASSLTSSNEQYF

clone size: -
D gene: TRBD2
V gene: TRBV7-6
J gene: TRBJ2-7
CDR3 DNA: TGTGCCAGCAGCTTAGCGCGGGAGGCCTCCTACGAGCAGTACTTC
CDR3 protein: CASSLAREASYEQYF

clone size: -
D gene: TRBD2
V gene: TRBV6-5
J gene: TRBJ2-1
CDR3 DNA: TGTGCCAGCAGTTATAGCAGCGGGAACAACAATGAGCAGTTCTTC
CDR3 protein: CASSYSSGNNNEQFF

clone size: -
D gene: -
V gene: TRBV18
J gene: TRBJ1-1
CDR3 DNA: TGTGCCAGCTCACCGGAGTTAGGGGACACTGAAGCTTTCTTT
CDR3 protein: CASSPELGDTEAFF

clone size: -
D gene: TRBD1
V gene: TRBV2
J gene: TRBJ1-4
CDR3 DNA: TGTGCCAGGAGCTCCTTACAGGGGACGGCTGAAAAACTGTTTTTT
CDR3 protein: CARSSLQGTAEKLFF

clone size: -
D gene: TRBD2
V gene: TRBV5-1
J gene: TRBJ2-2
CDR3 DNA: TGCGCCAGCAGCAGGGACTACCAGAACACCGGGGAGCTGTTTTTT
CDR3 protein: CASSRDYQNTGELFF

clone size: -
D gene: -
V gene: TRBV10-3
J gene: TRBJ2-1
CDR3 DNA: TGTGCCATCAGTGAGTCACAGGTGTGGCAGTTCTTC
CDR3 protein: CAISESQVWQFF

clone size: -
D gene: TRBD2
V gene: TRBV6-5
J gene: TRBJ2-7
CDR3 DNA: TGTGCCACCTCGGGGAATAGCGGGAGTGATTGGGAGCAGTACTTC
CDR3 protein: CATSGNSGSDWEQYF

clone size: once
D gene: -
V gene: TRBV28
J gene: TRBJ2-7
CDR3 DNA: TGTGCCAGCAACCCGGACAGAGCCCCCTACGAGCAGTACTTC
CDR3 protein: CASNPDRAPYEQYF

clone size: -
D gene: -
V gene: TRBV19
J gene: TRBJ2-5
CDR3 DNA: TGTGCCAGTTCGTACAAAACGGGTCGCGAGACCCAGTACTTC
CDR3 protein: CASSYKTGRETQYF

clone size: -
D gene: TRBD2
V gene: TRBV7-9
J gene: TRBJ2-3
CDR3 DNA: TGTGCCAGCAGCTCCCCAGCGGGAGGGCCCTCAGGTACGCAGTATTTT
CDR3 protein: CASSSPAGGPSGTQYF

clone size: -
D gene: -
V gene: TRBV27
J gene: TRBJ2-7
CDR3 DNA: TGTGCCAGCAGTTTAGGGGCGGGGTACGAGCAGTACTTC
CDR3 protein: CASSLGAGYEQYF

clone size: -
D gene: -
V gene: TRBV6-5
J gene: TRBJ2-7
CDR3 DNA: TGTGCCAGCAGTTACGGTCGTGCGGGCACCTACGAGCAGTACTTC
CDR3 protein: CASSYGRAGTYEQYF

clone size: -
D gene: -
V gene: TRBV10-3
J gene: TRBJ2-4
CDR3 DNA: TGTGCCATCAGTGAGTCGACTCTGCGGGTGGCCAAAAACATTCAGTACTTC
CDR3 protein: CAISESTLRVAKNIQYF

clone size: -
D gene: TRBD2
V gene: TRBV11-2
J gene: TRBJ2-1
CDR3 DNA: TGTGCCAGCACCCAGGGACTAGCGGGCAACAATGAGCAGTTCTTC
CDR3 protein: CASTQGLAGNNEQFF

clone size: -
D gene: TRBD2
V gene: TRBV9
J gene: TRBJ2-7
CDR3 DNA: TGTGCCAGCAGCGCCTCCGGGACTAGCGGGGAAAAGCAGTACTTC
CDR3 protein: CASSASGTSGEKQYF

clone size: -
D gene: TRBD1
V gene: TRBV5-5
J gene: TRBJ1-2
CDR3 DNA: TGTGCCAGCAGTCGGACAGGGGGGGCCTATGGCTACACCTTC
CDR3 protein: CASSRTGGAYGYTF